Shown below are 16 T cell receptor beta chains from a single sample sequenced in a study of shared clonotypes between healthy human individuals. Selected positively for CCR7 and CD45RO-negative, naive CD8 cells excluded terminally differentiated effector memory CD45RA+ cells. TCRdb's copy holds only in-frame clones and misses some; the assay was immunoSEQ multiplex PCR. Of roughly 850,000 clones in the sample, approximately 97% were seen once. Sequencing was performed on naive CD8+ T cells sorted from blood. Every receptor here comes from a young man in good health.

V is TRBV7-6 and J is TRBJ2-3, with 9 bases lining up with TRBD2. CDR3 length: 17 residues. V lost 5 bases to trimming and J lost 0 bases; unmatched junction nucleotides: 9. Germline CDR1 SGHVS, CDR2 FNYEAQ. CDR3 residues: CASSPSGDSSSTDTQYF. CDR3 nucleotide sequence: TGTGCCAGCAGCCCTAGCGGGGACTCCTCTAGCACAGATACGCAGTATTTT.

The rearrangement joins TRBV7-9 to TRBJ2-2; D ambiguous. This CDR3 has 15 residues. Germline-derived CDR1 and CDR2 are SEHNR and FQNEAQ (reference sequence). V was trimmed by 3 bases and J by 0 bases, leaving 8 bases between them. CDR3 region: CASSFPGPNTGELFF. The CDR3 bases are TGTGCCAGCAGCTTCCCCGGGCCGAACACCGGGGAGCTGTTTTTT.

The CDR3 DNA is TGTGCCAGCAGTGTAGTCCCCGGGCTAGCGGGAGACGAGCAGTACTTC. It specifies CASSVVPGLAGDEQYF. This sequence joins TRBV2 and TRBJ2-7; 10 positions match TRBD2. Trimming at V came to 4 bases and at J to 5 bases, leaving 11 bases not matched to a gene. The CDR3 consists of 16 residues. Per germline, CDR1 SNHLY and CDR2 FYNNEI.

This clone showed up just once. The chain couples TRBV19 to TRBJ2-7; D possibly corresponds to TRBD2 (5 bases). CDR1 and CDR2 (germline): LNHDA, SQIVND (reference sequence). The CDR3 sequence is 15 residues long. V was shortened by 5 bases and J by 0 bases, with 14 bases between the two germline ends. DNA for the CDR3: TGTGCCAGTAGTGGAGGTGAGCCCCACTCCTACGAGCAGTACTTC. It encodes CASSGGEPHSYEQYF.

CDR3: CAWVAGGNTGELFF. The CDR3 DNA reads TGTGCCTGGGTAGCGGGGGGTAACACCGGGGAGCTGTTTTTT. This rearrangement joins TRBV30 to TRBJ2-2; 10 nucleotides agree with TRBD2. Germline CDR1 GTSNPN, CDR2 SVGIG (reference sequence). J was trimmed by 2 bases and V by 5 bases; bases with no gene match: 2. The CDR3 consists of 14 residues.

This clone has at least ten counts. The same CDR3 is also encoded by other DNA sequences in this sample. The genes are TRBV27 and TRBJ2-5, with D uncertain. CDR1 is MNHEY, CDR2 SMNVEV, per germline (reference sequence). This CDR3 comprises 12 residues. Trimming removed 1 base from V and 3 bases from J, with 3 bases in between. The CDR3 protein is CASSLLEETQYF. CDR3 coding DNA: TGTGCCAGCAGTTTATTGGAAGAGACCCAGTACTTC.

CDR3 nucleotides: TGTGCCAGCAGCTATGACAGGGGGCGAGACGAGCAGTACTTC. This sequence encodes CASSYDRGRDEQYF. The chain joins TRBV5-4 to TRBJ2-7, with TRBD1 matching 10 bases. V gave up 3 bases and J gave up 5 bases; unmatched junction bases: 5. Per the germline V gene, CDR1 is SGHNT and CDR2 is YYREEE (reference sequence). The CDR3 contains 14 residues.

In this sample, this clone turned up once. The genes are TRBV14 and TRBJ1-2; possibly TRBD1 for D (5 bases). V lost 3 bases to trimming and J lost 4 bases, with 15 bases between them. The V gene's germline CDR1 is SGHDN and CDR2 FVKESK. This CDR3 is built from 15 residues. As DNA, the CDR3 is TGTGCCAGCAGCCAGAGGACAAGTATACGCTATGGCTACACCTTC. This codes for CASSQRTSIRYGYTF.

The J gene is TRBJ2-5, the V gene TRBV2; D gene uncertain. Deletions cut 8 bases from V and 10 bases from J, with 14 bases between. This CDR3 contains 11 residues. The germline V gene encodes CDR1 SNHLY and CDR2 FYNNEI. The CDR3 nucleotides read TGTGCCAGCCCTACGTCCGGGCACCAGTACTTC. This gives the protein CASPTSGHQYF.

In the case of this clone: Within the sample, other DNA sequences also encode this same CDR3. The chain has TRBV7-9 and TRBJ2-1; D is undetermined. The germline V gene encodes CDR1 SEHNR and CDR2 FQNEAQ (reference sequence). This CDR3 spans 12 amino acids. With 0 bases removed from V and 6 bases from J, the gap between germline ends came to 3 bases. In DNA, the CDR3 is TGTGCCAGCAGCTTAGCGCCCAATGAGCAGTTCTTC. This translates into CASSLAPNEQFF.

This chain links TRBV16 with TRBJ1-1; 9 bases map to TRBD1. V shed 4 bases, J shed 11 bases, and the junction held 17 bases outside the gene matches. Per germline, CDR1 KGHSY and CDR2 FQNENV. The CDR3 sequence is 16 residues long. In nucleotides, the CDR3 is TGTGCCAGCAGCCTGGAATTTACGCCCACAGGGGGCACGGCTTTCTTT. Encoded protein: CASSLEFTPTGGTAFF.

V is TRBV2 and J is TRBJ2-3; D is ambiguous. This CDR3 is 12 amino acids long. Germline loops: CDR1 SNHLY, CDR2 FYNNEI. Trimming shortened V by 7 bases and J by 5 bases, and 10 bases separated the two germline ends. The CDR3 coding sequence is TGTGCCAGCATCTCGCGAAAAGATACGCAGTATTTT. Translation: CASISRKDTQYF.

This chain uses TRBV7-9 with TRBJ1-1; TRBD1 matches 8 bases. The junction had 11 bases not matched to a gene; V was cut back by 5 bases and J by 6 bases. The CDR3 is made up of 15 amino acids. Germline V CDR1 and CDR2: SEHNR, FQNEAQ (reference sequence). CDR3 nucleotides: TGTGCCAGCAGCAATGGAGGACAGGGATGGCCTGAAGCTTTCTTT. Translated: CASSNGGQGWPEAFF.

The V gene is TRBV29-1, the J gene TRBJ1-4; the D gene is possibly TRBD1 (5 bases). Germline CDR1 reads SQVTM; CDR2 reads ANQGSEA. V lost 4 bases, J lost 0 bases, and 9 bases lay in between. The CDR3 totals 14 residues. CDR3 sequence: CSVAGKSTNEKLFF. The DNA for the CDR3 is TGCAGCGTTGCAGGGAAATCAACTAATGAAAAACTGTTTTTT.

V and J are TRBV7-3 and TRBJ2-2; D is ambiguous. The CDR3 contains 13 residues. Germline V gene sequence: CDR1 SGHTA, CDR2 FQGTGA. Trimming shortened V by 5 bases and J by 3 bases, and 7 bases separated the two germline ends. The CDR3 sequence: CASSATDTGELFF. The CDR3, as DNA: TGTGCCAGCAGCGCCACCGACACCGGGGAGCTGTTTTTT.

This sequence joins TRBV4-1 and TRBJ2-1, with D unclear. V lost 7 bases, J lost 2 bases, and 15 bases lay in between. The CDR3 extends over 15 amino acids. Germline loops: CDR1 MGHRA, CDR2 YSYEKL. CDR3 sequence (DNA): TGCGCCAGCACCGAAAGACTGCAACCCTACAATGAGCAGTTCTTC. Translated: CASTERLQPYNEQFF.